This TCR beta chain appears in the sequencing data of a study of cytomegalovirus exposure and HLA in healthy donors. General observations from the study: Association of a missense DCLRE1C variant with TCR beta V- and J-gene trimming was reported in a later analysis. Analyzed later, association rates of TCRs varied across HLA loci, with DRB1 most and HLA-C fewest. Reports indicate that TCR beta sequences accurately predicted the HLA-A and HLA-B alleles of most subjects. Generally TCR sequences proved uncommon, though certain public TCRs appeared in numerous donors.

PCR amplification relied on 60 Vbeta primers (plus 13 Jbeta primers). The repertoire was sequenced with immunoSEQ multiplex PCR; TCRdb's copy has only in-frame clones and lacks some. The data contain approximately 100,000 clones, approximately 76% of them singletons. CDR3 length equals 16 residues. Germline assignment: CDR1 LGHNA and CDR2 YNFKEQ. The trim removed 0 bases at V and 11 bases at J, leaving 12 bases unmatched. There are a few counts of this clone. Its antigen is still unknown. The sequence was collected from a man aged 40-55 years in good health and CMV-seronegative. The rearrangement links TRBV4-2 to TRBJ1-1, with 10 positions matching TRBD1. The sample comprised PBMCs. The CDR3 DNA reads TGTGCCAGCAGCCAAGAGAGGGGGACAGGGGTTGTGGAGGCTTTCTTT. It translates to CASSQERGTGVVEAFF.